The rows below give T cell receptor beta chains drawn from one sample of a study of PD-1 blockade in classical Hodgkin lymphoma. The assay was immunoSEQ multiplex PCR, and TCRdb's table has in-frame clones only and misses some. The table has 23,000 or so clones, around 68% seen once. Source: peripheral blood mononuclear cells (PBMCs), taken before the fourth cycle of nivolumab. The receptors come from a human donor with classical Hodgkin lymphoma. CDR3s include the opening cysteine and the closing phenylalanine or tryptophan. D genes are given only for firm matches. The size field is filled for only some rows; it gives once, few, many or a size class.

J gene: TRBJ2-3; clone size: -; D gene: -; V gene: TRBV27; CDR3 protein: CASGLRTATDTQYF; CDR3 DNA: TGTGCCAGCGGTCTTAGGACAGCCACAGATACGCAGTATTTT
J gene: TRBJ2-3; clone size: -; D gene: -; V gene: TRBV9; CDR3 protein: CASSVGPRSSTDTQYF; CDR3 DNA: TGTGCCAGCAGCGTAGGCCCCAGATCTAGCACAGATACGCAGTATTTT
J gene: TRBJ2-2; clone size: -; D gene: TRBD2; V gene: TRBV29-1; CDR3 protein: CSIGTSGGAGELFF; CDR3 DNA: TGCAGCATCGGGACTAGCGGGGGTGCCGGGGAGCTGTTTTTT
J gene: TRBJ2-7; clone size: once; D gene: -; V gene: TRBV10-3; CDR3 protein: CAISERADSYEQYF; CDR3 DNA: TGTGCCATCAGTGAGAGGGCAGACTCCTACGAGCAGTACTTC
J gene: TRBJ2-3; clone size: -; D gene: -; V gene: TRBV7-2; CDR3 protein: CASTLGGRLADTQYF; CDR3 DNA: TGTGCCAGCACCCTAGGGGGTCGGTTGGCAGATACGCAGTATTTT
J gene: TRBJ2-5; clone size: -; D gene: -; V gene: TRBV27; CDR3 protein: CASSLMGVETQYF; CDR3 DNA: TGTGCCAGCAGTTTGATGGGGGTAGAGACCCAGTACTTC
J gene: TRBJ2-2; clone size: -; D gene: TRBD2; V gene: TRBV18; CDR3 protein: CASSRLAVMNTGELFF; CDR3 DNA: TGTGCCAGCTCACGACTAGCGGTCATGAACACCGGGGAGCTGTTTTTT
J gene: TRBJ1-5; clone size: -; D gene: -; V gene: TRBV5-4; CDR3 protein: CASSMDSYQPQHF; CDR3 DNA: TGTGCCAGCAGCATGGACAGCTATCAGCCCCAGCATTTT
J gene: TRBJ1-3; clone size: -; D gene: -; V gene: TRBV30; CDR3 protein: CAWTTGSSGNTIYF; CDR3 DNA: TGTGCCTGGACTACAGGTTCCTCTGGAAACACCATATATTTT
J gene: TRBJ2-7; clone size: -; D gene: -; V gene: TRBV4-2; CDR3 protein: CASSQGSGAYEQYF; CDR3 DNA: TGTGCCAGCAGCCAAGGATCGGGGGCGTACGAGCAGTACTTC
J gene: TRBJ1-1; clone size: -; D gene: TRBD1; V gene: TRBV11-1; CDR3 protein: CASSPDRGHEAFF; CDR3 DNA: TGTGCCAGCAGCCCAGACAGGGGACATGAAGCTTTCTTT
J gene: TRBJ1-2; clone size: once; D gene: -; V gene: TRBV11-2; CDR3 protein: CASSLFRDDYGYTF; CDR3 DNA: TGTGCCAGCAGCCTTTTCAGGGATGACTATGGCTACACCTTC
J gene: TRBJ2-3; clone size: -; D gene: -; V gene: TRBV7-8; CDR3 protein: CASSFGLETRSSDTQYF; CDR3 DNA: TGTGCCAGCAGCTTCGGGCTGGAGACACGGTCATCAGATACGCAGTATTTT
J gene: TRBJ2-2; clone size: few; D gene: -; V gene: TRBV28; CDR3 protein: CASRRVFANTGELFF; CDR3 DNA: TGTGCCAGCAGACGGGTCTTTGCAAACACCGGGGAGCTGTTTTTT
J gene: TRBJ2-7; clone size: -; D gene: -; V gene: TRBV4-1; CDR3 protein: CASSQGGAGEQYF; CDR3 DNA: TGCGCCAGCAGCCAGGGCGGGGCAGGCGAGCAGTACTTC
J gene: TRBJ1-4; clone size: -; D gene: -; V gene: TRBV29-1; CDR3 protein: CSVGTGREKLFF; CDR3 DNA: TGCAGCGTGGGCACAGGGCGCGAAAAACTGTTTTTT
J gene: TRBJ1-2; clone size: -; D gene: -; V gene: TRBV7-2; CDR3 protein: CASGQGSNYGYTF; CDR3 DNA: TGTGCCAGTGGGCAAGGGTCTAACTATGGCTACACCTTC
J gene: TRBJ1-1; clone size: few; D gene: -; V gene: TRBV4-1; CDR3 protein: CASSPGQVNTEAFF; CDR3 DNA: TGCGCCAGCAGCCCGGGTCAAGTGAACACTGAAGCTTTCTTT
J gene: TRBJ2-5; clone size: -; D gene: TRBD2; V gene: TRBV5-6; CDR3 protein: CASSESSGGETQYF; CDR3 DNA: TGTGCCAGCAGTGAGTCTAGCGGGGGAGAGACCCAGTACTTC
J gene: TRBJ1-6; clone size: -; D gene: TRBD1; V gene: TRBV11-1; CDR3 protein: CASSPRDRRNSPLHF; CDR3 DNA: TGTGCCAGCAGCCCAAGGGACAGGAGGAATTCACCCCTCCACTTT
J gene: TRBJ2-2; clone size: -; D gene: -; V gene: TRBV7-2; CDR3 protein: CASSLIYGVGELFF; CDR3 DNA: TGTGCCAGCAGCTTAATCTATGGGGTCGGGGAGCTGTTTTTT
J gene: TRBJ1-3; clone size: -; D gene: -; V gene: TRBV5-6; CDR3 protein: CASSCCETDPILSGNTIYF; CDR3 DNA: TGTGCCAGCAGCTGTTGTGAGACAGATCCTATTCTTTCTGGAAACACCATATATTTT
J gene: TRBJ1-1; clone size: -; D gene: -; V gene: TRBV11-1; CDR3 protein: CATRSGGDWTEAFF; CDR3 DNA: TGTGCCACCCGCTCCGGGGGGGATTGGACTGAAGCTTTCTTT
J gene: TRBJ2-1; clone size: -; D gene: -; V gene: TRBV10-2; CDR3 protein: CASRGSRLAYNEQFF; CDR3 DNA: TGCGCCAGCAGGGGTTCGCGACTAGCCTACAATGAGCAGTTCTTC
J gene: TRBJ2-5; clone size: -; D gene: -; V gene: TRBV11-2; CDR3 protein: CASSLGGGAWAQYF; CDR3 DNA: TGTGCCAGCAGCTTAGGAGGCGGGGCTTGGGCCCAGTACTTC
J gene: TRBJ2-2; clone size: -; D gene: TRBD2; V gene: TRBV28; CDR3 protein: CASSLATGGGVGELFF; CDR3 DNA: TGTGCCAGCAGTTTAGCGACAGGCGGGGGGGTCGGGGAGCTGTTTTTT
J gene: TRBJ2-7; clone size: -; D gene: TRBD1; V gene: TRBV4-1; CDR3 protein: CASSQHYGTDLAQYF; CDR3 DNA: TGCGCCAGCAGCCAACACTACGGGACAGACCTCGCGCAGTACTTC
J gene: TRBJ2-4; clone size: many; D gene: -; V gene: TRBV4-2; CDR3 protein: CASSRAVEVIQYF; CDR3 DNA: TGTGCCAGCAGCCGAGCAGTGGAGGTCATTCAGTACTTC
J gene: TRBJ1-5; clone size: -; D gene: -; V gene: TRBV6-1; CDR3 protein: CASSARTKDQPQHF; CDR3 DNA: TGTGCCAGCAGTGCAAGGACCAAAGATCAGCCCCAGCATTTT
J gene: TRBJ2-5; clone size: -; D gene: TRBD2; V gene: TRBV30; CDR3 protein: CARGGLQETQYF; CDR3 DNA: TGTGCCCGGGGGGGACTTCAAGAGACCCAGTACTTC
J gene: TRBJ1-2; clone size: -; D gene: TRBD1; V gene: TRBV27; CDR3 protein: CASSLKAGGFGYTF; CDR3 DNA: TGTGCCAGCAGTTTAAAAGCAGGGGGCTTTGGCTACACCTTC
J gene: TRBJ1-1; clone size: -; D gene: TRBD1; V gene: TRBV29-1; CDR3 protein: CSGDRGQEGTEAFF; CDR3 DNA: TGCAGCGGTGACAGGGGGCAAGAGGGCACTGAAGCTTTCTTT
J gene: TRBJ1-5; clone size: -; D gene: -; V gene: TRBV7-2; CDR3 protein: CASSSNLESNQPQHF; CDR3 DNA: TGTGCCAGCAGCTCAAACCTAGAAAGCAATCAGCCCCAGCATTTT
J gene: TRBJ1-1; clone size: medium-sized; D gene: TRBD1; V gene: TRBV27; CDR3 protein: CASSGGQKAFF; CDR3 DNA: TGTGCCAGCAGTGGGGGACAGAAAGCTTTCTTT
J gene: TRBJ2-3; clone size: -; D gene: -; V gene: TRBV28; CDR3 protein: CASSFLGVDTDTQYF; CDR3 DNA: TGTGCCAGCAGTTTTTTGGGTGTAGACACAGATACGCAGTATTTT
J gene: TRBJ1-6; clone size: -; D gene: -; V gene: TRBV9; CDR3 protein: CASSVEGKESPLHF; CDR3 DNA: TGTGCCAGCAGCGTAGAGGGAAAGGAATCACCCCTCCACTTT
J gene: TRBJ1-2; clone size: once; D gene: -; V gene: TRBV27; CDR3 protein: CASGEGLGRNYGYTF; CDR3 DNA: TGTGCCAGCGGGGAAGGATTGGGACGGAACTATGGCTACACCTTC
J gene: TRBJ2-2; clone size: -; D gene: -; V gene: TRBV27; CDR3 protein: CASSRLSGELFF; CDR3 DNA: TGTGCCAGCAGTCGACTCTCCGGGGAGCTGTTTTTT
J gene: TRBJ2-5; clone size: -; D gene: TRBD1; V gene: TRBV28; CDR3 protein: CAIGGAIETQYF; CDR3 DNA: TGTGCCATAGGGGGCGCGATAGAGACCCAGTACTTC
J gene: TRBJ1-1; clone size: many; D gene: -; V gene: TRBV6-5; CDR3 protein: CASSWVANTEAFF; CDR3 DNA: TGTGCCAGCAGTTGGGTCGCGAACACTGAAGCTTTCTTT
J gene: TRBJ1-1; clone size: medium-sized; D gene: TRBD1; V gene: TRBV7-6; CDR3 protein: CASSNDRDGVNTEAFF; CDR3 DNA: TGTGCCAGCAGCAATGACAGGGACGGAGTTAACACTGAAGCTTTCTTT
J gene: TRBJ2-1; clone size: -; D gene: TRBD2; V gene: TRBV6-5; CDR3 protein: CASSGLAGGLYEQFF; CDR3 DNA: TGTGCCAGCAGTGGTCTAGCGGGGGGGTTATATGAGCAGTTCTTC
J gene: TRBJ2-5; clone size: -; D gene: -; V gene: TRBV5-4; CDR3 protein: CASSSTRGETQYF; CDR3 DNA: TGTGCCAGCAGCTCTACTAGGGGAGAGACCCAGTACTTC
J gene: TRBJ1-2; clone size: -; D gene: TRBD1; V gene: TRBV6-5; CDR3 protein: CASNPGQGRGYGYTF; CDR3 DNA: TGTGCCAGCAACCCGGGACAGGGGCGTGGGTATGGCTACACCTTC
J gene: TRBJ2-3; clone size: -; D gene: -; V gene: TRBV5-1; CDR3 protein: CASSLWADTQYF; CDR3 DNA: TGCGCCAGCAGCTTATGGGCGGATACGCAGTATTTT
J gene: TRBJ1-2; clone size: -; D gene: -; V gene: TRBV7-6; CDR3 protein: CASKTYGYTF; CDR3 DNA: TGTGCCAGCAAGACCTATGGCTACACCTTC
J gene: TRBJ2-5; clone size: -; D gene: -; V gene: TRBV5-4; CDR3 protein: CASSLAPGETQYF; CDR3 DNA: TGTGCCAGCAGCTTGGCCCCGGGGGAGACCCAGTACTTC
J gene: TRBJ2-4; clone size: -; D gene: -; V gene: TRBV6-1; CDR3 protein: CASSEQPRGGGTKNIQYF; CDR3 DNA: TGTGCCAGCAGTGAACAGCCTAGAGGGGGGGGTACCAAAAACATTCAGTACTTC